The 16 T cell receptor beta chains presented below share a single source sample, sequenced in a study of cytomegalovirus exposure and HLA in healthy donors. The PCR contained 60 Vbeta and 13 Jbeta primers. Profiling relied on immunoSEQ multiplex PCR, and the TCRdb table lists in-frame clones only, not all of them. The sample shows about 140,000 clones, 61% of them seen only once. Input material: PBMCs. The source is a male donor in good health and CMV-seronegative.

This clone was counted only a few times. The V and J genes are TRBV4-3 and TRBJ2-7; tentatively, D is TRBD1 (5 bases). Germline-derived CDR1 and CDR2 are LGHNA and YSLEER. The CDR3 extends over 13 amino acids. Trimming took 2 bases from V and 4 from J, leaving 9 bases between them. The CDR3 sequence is CASSQNQGYEQYF. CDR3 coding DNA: TGCGCCAGCAGCCAAAACCAGGGTTACGAGCAGTACTTC.

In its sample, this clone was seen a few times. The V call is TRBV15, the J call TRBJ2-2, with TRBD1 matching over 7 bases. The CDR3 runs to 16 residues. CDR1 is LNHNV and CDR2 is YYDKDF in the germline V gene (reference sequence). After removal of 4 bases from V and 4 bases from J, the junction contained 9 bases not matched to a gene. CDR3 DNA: TGTGCCACCAGCAAAAACCGGGACAGCCTCACCGGGGAGCTGTTTTTT. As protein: CATSKNRDSLTGELFF.

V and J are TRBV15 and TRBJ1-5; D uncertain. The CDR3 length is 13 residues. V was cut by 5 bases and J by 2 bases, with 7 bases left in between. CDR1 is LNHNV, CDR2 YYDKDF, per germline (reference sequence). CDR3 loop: CATSVQGNQPQHF. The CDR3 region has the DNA TGTGCCACCAGCGTCCAGGGCAATCAGCCCCAGCATTTT.

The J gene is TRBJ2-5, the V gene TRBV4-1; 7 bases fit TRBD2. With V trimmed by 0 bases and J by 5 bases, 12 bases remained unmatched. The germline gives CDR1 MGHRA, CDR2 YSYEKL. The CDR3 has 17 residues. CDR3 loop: CASSQEPSAGDPETQYF. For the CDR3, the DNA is TGCGCCAGCAGCCAAGAGCCCTCGGCGGGGGACCCGGAGACCCAGTACTTC.

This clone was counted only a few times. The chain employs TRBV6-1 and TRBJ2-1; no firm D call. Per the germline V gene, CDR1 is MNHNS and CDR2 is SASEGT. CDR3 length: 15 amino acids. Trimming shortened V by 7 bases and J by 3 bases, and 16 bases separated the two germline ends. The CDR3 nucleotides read TGTGCCAGCATGAAGACTGCGGCTGGCTACAATGAGCAGTTCTTC. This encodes CASMKTAAGYNEQFF.

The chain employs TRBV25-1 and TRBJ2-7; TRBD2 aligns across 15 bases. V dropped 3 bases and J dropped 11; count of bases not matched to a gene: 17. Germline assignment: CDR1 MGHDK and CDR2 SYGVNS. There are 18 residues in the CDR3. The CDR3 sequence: CASSDWGARTSGGATEYF. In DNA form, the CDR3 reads TGTGCCAGCAGTGATTGGGGGGCTCGGACTAGCGGGGGGGCGACGGAGTACTTC.

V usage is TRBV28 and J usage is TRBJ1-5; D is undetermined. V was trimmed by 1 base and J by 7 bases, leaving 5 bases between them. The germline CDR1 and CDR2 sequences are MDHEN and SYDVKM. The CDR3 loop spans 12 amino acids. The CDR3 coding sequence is TGTGCCAGCAGTTTATCTTTGCAGCCCCAGCATTTT. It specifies CASSLSLQPQHF. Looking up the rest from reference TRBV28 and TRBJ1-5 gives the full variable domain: DVKVTQSSRYLVKRTGEKVFLECVQDMDHENMFWYRQDPGLGLRLIYFSYDVKMKEKGDIPEGYSVSREKKERFSLILESASTNQTSMYLCASSLSLQPQHFGDGTRLSIL.

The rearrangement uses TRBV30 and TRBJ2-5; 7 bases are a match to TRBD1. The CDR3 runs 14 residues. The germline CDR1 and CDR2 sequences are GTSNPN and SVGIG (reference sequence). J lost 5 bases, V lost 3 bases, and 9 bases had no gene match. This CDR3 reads CAWRNRGRRETQYF. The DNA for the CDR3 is TGTGCCTGGAGAAACAGGGGTCGGCGGGAGACCCAGTACTTC.

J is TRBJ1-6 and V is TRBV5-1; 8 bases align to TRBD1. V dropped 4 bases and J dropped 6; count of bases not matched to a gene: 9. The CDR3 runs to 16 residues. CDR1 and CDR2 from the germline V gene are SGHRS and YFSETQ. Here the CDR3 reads CASSLGYGQGNSPLHF. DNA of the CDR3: TGCGCCAGCAGCCTGGGGTATGGACAGGGTAATTCACCCCTCCACTTT.

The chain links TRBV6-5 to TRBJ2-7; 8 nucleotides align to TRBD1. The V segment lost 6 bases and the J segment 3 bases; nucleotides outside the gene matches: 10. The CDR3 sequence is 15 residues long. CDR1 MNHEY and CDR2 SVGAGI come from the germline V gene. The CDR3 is CASRRPGQANYEQYF. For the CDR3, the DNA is TGTGCCAGCAGACGCCCGGGACAGGCTAACTACGAGCAGTACTTC.

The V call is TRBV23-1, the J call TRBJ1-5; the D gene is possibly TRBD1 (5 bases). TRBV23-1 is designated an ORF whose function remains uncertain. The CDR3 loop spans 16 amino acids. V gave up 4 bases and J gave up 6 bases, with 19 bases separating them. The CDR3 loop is CASSPPVRAVSQPQHF. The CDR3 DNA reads TGCGCCAGCAGTCCCCCGGTCAGGGCGGTAAGTCAGCCCCAGCATTTT.

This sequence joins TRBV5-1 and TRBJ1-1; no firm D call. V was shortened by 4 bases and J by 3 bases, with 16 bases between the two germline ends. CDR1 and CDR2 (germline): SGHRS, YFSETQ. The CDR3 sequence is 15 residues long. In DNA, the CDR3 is TGCGCCAGCAGCACTGGAGTGGGTTTCGACACTGAAGCTTTCTTT. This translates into CASSTGVGFDTEAFF.

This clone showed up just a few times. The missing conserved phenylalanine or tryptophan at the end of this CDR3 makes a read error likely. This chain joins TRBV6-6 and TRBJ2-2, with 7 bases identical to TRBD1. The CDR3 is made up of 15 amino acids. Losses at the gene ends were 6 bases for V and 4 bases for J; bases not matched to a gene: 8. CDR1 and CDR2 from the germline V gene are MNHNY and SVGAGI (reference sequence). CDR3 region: CASRPPGQPTGELFL. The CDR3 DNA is TGTGCCAGCAGACCCCCGGGACAGCCCACCGGGGAGCTGTTTCTT.

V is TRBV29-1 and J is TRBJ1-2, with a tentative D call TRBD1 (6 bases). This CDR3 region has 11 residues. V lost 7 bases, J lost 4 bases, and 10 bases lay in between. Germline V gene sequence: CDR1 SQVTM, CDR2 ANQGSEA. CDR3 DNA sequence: TGCAGCGCCCCGACAGGCTATGGCTACACCTTC. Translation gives CSAPTGYGYTF.

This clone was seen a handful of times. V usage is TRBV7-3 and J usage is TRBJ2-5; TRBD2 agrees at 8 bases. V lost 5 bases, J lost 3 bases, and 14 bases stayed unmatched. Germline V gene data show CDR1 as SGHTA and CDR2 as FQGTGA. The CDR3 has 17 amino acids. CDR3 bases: TGTGCCAGCAGCAGGCTCGCCTCTGCGGGGGGCAAAGAGACCCAGTACTTC. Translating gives CASSRLASAGGKETQYF.

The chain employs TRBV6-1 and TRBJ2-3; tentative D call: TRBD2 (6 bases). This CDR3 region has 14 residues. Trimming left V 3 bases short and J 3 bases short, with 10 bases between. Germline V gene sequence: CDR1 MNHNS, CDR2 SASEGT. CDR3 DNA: TGTGCCAGCAGTGACCGGGGGAGGACAGATACGCAGTATTTT. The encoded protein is CASSDRGRTDTQYF.